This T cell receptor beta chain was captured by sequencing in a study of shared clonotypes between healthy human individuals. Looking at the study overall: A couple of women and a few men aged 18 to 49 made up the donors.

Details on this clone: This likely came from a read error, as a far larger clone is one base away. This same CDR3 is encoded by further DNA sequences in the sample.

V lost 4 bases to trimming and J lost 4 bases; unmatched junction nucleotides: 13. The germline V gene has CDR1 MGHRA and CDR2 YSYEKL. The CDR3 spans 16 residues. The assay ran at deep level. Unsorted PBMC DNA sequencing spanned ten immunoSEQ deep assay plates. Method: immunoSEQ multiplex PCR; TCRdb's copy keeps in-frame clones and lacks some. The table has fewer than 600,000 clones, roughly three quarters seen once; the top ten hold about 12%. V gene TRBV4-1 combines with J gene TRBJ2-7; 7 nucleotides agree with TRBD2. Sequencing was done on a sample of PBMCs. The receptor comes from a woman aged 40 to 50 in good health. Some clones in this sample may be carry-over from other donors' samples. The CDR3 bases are TGCGCCAGCAGCCCTAGACTAGCAGGGTTCAATTACGAGCAGTACTTC. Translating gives CASSPRLAGFNYEQYF.